This record looks at one TCR beta chain sequence and its context. Its target antigen remains unknown. No per-base quality is available; no much larger clone lies one base away. Instrument on record: Illumina NovaSeq 6000. Using 5'RACE with constant-segment primers, TCRalpha and TCRbeta cDNA libraries were constructed, with sample barcodes and unique molecular identifiers added in the process. Trizol reagent was used to extract RNA from every sample. Libraries were amplified in two PCR steps, with a second sample barcode and Illumina TruSeq adapters added in the second step. The libraries were sequenced on an Illumina NovaSeq using 2 x 150 bp paired-end reads. In the source study's methods: The reads were demultiplexed and collapsed into UMI-guided consensus sequences using migec v1.2.7. Using mixcr v2.1.11, UMI consensuses were aligned to TRA and TRB V and J templates and then assembled into clonotypes. A clonotype was counted as expanded or contracted only when both edgeR and NoisET called the clonotype significant, with the noise models trained on biological replicates. For edgeR calls, a false discovery rate-adjusted p below 0.01 and a log2 fold-change threshold of 1 were applied. As an exploratory analysis of dynamics, max-normalized trajectories of the 1000 most abundant clonotypes were examined by PCA with hierarchical clustering. Separately sequenced CD4+ and CD8+ repertoires were used to assign a CD4 or CD8 phenotype to each responding clone. TCRdb itself trimmed the public reads at Q25 with fastp, ran MiXCR and retained productive beta chains. Every entry covers one CDR3 protein and lists the most common genes and DNA from its rows. The V and J calls here are based on TCRdb, not the publication. The sample records a few hundred thousand distinct CDR3 sequences, roughly a tenth of which are singletons. Of the sample, 22% falls within the top ten clones.

This record belongs to a study of T-cell memory formation after mild COVID-19 (dated by TCRdb to the early 2020s). About the full investigation: TCR sequence clusters from the two donors were found to be largely donor specific. In a couple of donors, T-cell clones that expanded and contracted after mild COVID-19 were followed by sequencing TCRalpha and TCRbeta repertoires longitudinally. Two young, previously healthy adult volunteers made up the cohort, one male and one female. The study at large found these results: Contracting CD4+ clones turned up mainly in the CM and EM memory subsets, whereas EMRA was where CD8+ clones were enriched. Clones contracting from day 15 to 85 had balanced CD4/CD8 phenotypes, while a second wave expanding from day 15 to 37 was biased towards CD4+. Whether the second-wave clones peaking on day 37 were SARS-CoV-2 specific was not confirmed. The study included only a couple of mild cases, and larger cohorts that include severe cases with pre-infection samples were judged to be necessary. Some responding clones were found in pre-infection memory, which suggests that pre-existing cross-reactive memory T cells took part in the SARS-CoV-2 response.

Ficoll-Paque density gradient centrifugation was used to isolate PBMCs. From the germline V gene (reference sequence), CDR1 is DFQATT and CDR2 is SNEGSKA. Relative to germline, V is 3 bases shorter and J is 2 bases shorter, with 10 bases between their ends. The CDR3 runs 14 residues from the cysteine to the phenylalanine. The CDR3 DNA has 42 bases and is translated from base 1. This clonotype originated in a man between 18 and 35 years old who had mild COVID-19 (a few samples of this study predate the infection). The sample titles of this study are shuffled in the database, so cell type and time point are left out; the donor was told from shared clones. The chain is encoded by TRBV20-1 joined to TRBJ2-2; the D gene identity is not certain. Sequencing was performed on PBMCs or a T cell subset sorted from them (not recorded which). This receptor carries the CDR3 CSASVSLNTGELFF. The DNA sequence is TGCAGTGCTAGTGTTTCCCTAAACACCGGGGAGCTGTTTTTT.